This TCR beta chain appears in the sequencing data of a study of blood T cell repertoires in COVID-19. Using immunoSEQ multiplex PCR, the repertoire was profiled, and TCRdb retains in-frame clones only, with some absent. The sample lists 200,000 to 250,000 clones, around 86% occurring once. The CDR3 loop spans 11 amino acids. With 2 bases clipped from V and 14 bases from J, the junction kept 3 bases outside the gene matches. Germline CDR1 SNHLY, CDR2 FYNNEI. The chain carries TRBV2 and TRBJ2-1, with 7 bases that match TRBD2. The source material was PBMCs or T cells enriched from blood (not recorded which). This clonotype was obtained from a middle-aged woman with acute COVID-19. CDR3 sequence (DNA): TGTGCCAGCAGTGAAACGCTAGCGGAGTTCTTC. Its translation: CASSETLAEFF.